What follows is one T cell receptor (beta chain) and its context. Generated by immunoSEQ multiplex PCR, the TCRdb table keeps only in-frame clones and is missing some. The sample yields a few hundred thousand clones, 70% to 90% seen once. Enrollees, roughly 18 to 90 years old, lived in about two dozen US areas. Researchers sorted participants into cohorts using their self-reported clinical history. These data originate in a study of blood T cell repertoires in COVID-19. V was clipped by 4 bases and J by 5 bases; unmatched bases: 4. This CDR3 is built from 14 residues. The V gene's germline CDR1 is SGHRS and CDR2 YFSETQ.

The sequence derives from a young woman who had been exposed to COVID-19. The V gene is TRBV5-1, the J gene TRBJ2-1; 9 bases match TRBD2. Sequenced material: PBMCs or T cells enriched from blood (not recorded which). CDR3 in DNA: TGCGCCAGCAGCAAGCGGGGGGACAACAATGAGCAGTTCTTC. This translates into CASSKRGDNNEQFF.